This passage covers 21 T cell receptor beta chains from one sample sequenced in a study of OX40 agonist ivuxolimab in advanced cancers. Method: immunoSEQ multiplex PCR; TCRdb's copy keeps in-frame clones and lacks some. The profile shows about 120,000 clones, 75% to 90% of them singletons. This specimen consisted of CD4+ or CD8+ T cells sorted from blood, obtained in a trial of the OX40 agonist ivuxolimab. These receptors were collected from an adult with an advanced solid tumor such as melanoma, head and neck, liver or kidney cancer.

This clone was detected only once. The chain uses TRBV6-1 and TRBJ2-5, with D possibly TRBD2 on 5 matching bases. The germline V gene has CDR1 MNHNS and CDR2 SASEGT. V lost 8 bases to trimming and J lost 2 bases, with 9 bases between them. This CDR3 has 12 residues. The CDR3 coding sequence is TGTGCCAGCGGACTTACACAAGAGACCCAGTACTTC. This translates into CASGLTQETQYF.

CDR3 in amino acids: CASSVGPFNEKLFF. DNA of the CDR3: TGTGCCAGCAGCGTGGGGCCGTTTAATGAAAAACTGTTTTTT. The gene calls are TRBV9 and TRBJ1-4; tentative D call: TRBD1 (5 bases). The CDR3 is 14 residues long. Trimming left V 2 bases short and J 4 bases short, with 9 bases between. Per the germline V gene, CDR1 is SGDLS and CDR2 is YYNGEE. Filled out from reference TRBV9 and TRBJ1-4, the complete variable domain reads DSGVTQTPKHLITATGQRVTLRCSPRSGDLSVYWYQQSLDQGLQFLIQYYNGEERAKGNILERFSAQQFPDLHSELNLSSLELGDSALYFCASSVGPFNEKLFFGSGTQLSVL.

The chain recombines TRBV9 with TRBJ1-3; D might be TRBD1 (5 bases). CDR1 SGDLS and CDR2 YYNGEE come from the germline V gene. Between the trimmed V and J ends, which lost 2 bases and 3 bases, there was a span of 12 bases. The CDR3 loop spans 15 amino acids. CDR3 sequence reads: CASSVQGAGGNTIYF. CDR3 DNA: TGTGCCAGCAGCGTTCAAGGGGCCGGTGGAAACACCATATATTTT.

The V gene is TRBV6-1, the J gene TRBJ1-2; D remains unclear. CDR1 MNHNS and CDR2 SASEGT come from the germline V gene. The CDR3 runs 12 residues. V shed 4 bases and J shed 5 bases, with 8 bases lying between them. The CDR3 region is CASSAGLYGYTF. The CDR3 DNA follows: TGTGCCAGCAGTGCCGGACTTTATGGCTACACCTTC.

The rearrangement joins TRBV18 to TRBJ2-1, with 9 nucleotides matching TRBD2. J was trimmed by 2 bases and V by 4 bases; bases with no gene match: 6. The germline CDR1 and CDR2 sequences are KGHSH and LQKENI. The CDR3 totals 16 residues. CDR3 sequence (DNA): TGTGCCAGCTCACTAGCTAGCGGGGCTACCTACAATGAGCAGTTCTTC. Its translation: CASSLASGATYNEQFF. The full variable domain, with the rest looked up from reference TRBV18 and TRBJ2-1, is NAGVMQNPRHLVRRRGQEARLRCSPMKGHSHVYWYRQLPEEGLKFMVYLQKENIIDESGMPKERFSAEFPKEGPSILRIQQVVRGDSAAYFCASSLASGATYNEQFFGPGTRLTVL.

This chain joins TRBV5-6 and TRBJ1-6, with D possibly matching TRBD1 (6 bases). CDR1 and CDR2 (germline): SGHDT, YYEEEE. V was cut by 2 bases and J by 15 bases, with 18 bases left in between. The CDR3 loop spans 14 amino acids. Here the CDR3 reads CASSFYDRGARLHF. The DNA for the CDR3 is TGTGCCAGCAGCTTTTACGATCGGGGGGCTCGCCTCCACTTT. The variable domain in full, completed from reference TRBV5-6 and TRBJ1-6, reads DAGVTQSPTHLIKTRGQQVTLRCSPKSGHDTVSWYQQALGQGPQFIFQYYEEEERQRGNFPDRFSGHQFPNYSSELNVNALLLGDSALYLCASSFYDRGARLHFGNGTRLTVT.

This chain links TRBV7-9 with TRBJ2-5; D perhaps matches TRBD1 (6 bases). This CDR3 comprises 14 residues. V was pared by 5 bases and J by 7 bases, with 17 bases between. In germline, CDR1 is SEHNR, CDR2 FQNEAQ (reference sequence). The CDR3 protein is CASSHLQGSATQYF. CDR3 coding DNA: TGTGCCAGCAGCCACCTCCAGGGGAGTGCGACCCAGTACTTC.

The chain links TRBV11-2 to TRBJ1-6; a weak D match, TRBD1 (5 bases). The CDR3 runs 14 residues. V was cut by 1 base and J by 10 bases, with 11 bases left in between. Germline CDR1 is SGHAT and CDR2 is FQNNGV. The CDR3 loop is CASSLVRENSPLHF. The CDR3 DNA reads TGTGCCAGCAGCTTAGTCAGGGAAAACTCACCCCTCCACTTT.

V gene TRBV18 combines with J gene TRBJ1-6; D remains ambiguous. Trimming removed 2 bases from V and 11 bases from J, with 7 bases in between. This CDR3 is 12 amino acids long. Germline V lookup: CDR1 KGHSH, CDR2 LQKENI. This CDR3 is CASSPIGTPLHF. DNA for the CDR3: TGTGCCAGCTCACCAATTGGGACACCCCTCCACTTT.

This chain links TRBV5-1 with TRBJ2-5, with a possible D match to TRBD1 (5 bases). Gene TRBJ2-7 matches the end of the DNA better, so the J call may be wrong. Per the germline V gene, CDR1 is SGHRS and CDR2 is YFSETQ. The CDR3 consists of 16 residues. This CDR3 is CASSWGLLQDTYEQYF. The CDR3 DNA sequence: TGCGCCAGCAGCTGGGGCCTACTACAAGATACCTACGAGCAGTACTTC.

This clone appeared a single time. Germline is not matched at one junction end, which may reflect a read error. V is TRBV19 and J is TRBJ1-1, with TRBD1 as a possible D gene (6 bases). CDR1 is LNHDA and CDR2 is SQIVND in the germline V gene (reference sequence). The CDR3 is 14 amino acids. The CDR3 protein is CASSKEVRGAALLF. CDR3 DNA sequence: TGTGCCAGTAGTAAGGAGGTGAGGGGGGCCGCCCTTCTCTTT.

A word on this clone: Within the sample, other DNA sequences also encode this same CDR3. The V call is TRBV30, the J call TRBJ1-1; D might be TRBD1 (5 bases). The CDR3 consists of 13 residues. CDR1 is GTSNPN and CDR2 is SVGIG in the germline V gene (reference sequence). The V end was cut by 2 bases, the J end by 1 base, with 8 bases between. CDR3 nucleotides: TGTGCCTGGAGTCGGCAGGGGAACACTGAAGCTTTCTTT. Translation gives CAWSRQGNTEAFF.

The chain joins TRBV10-2 to TRBJ2-5; tentatively, D is TRBD2 (6 bases). In germline, CDR1 is WSHSY, CDR2 SAAADI. The CDR3 runs to 13 residues. With 6 bases removed from V and 7 bases from J, the gap between germline ends came to 15 bases. The CDR3 here is CASRLDGAGTQYF. In DNA form, the CDR3 reads TGCGCCAGCAGGCTAGACGGAGCGGGGACCCAGTACTTC.

Points on this clone: Other DNA variants within this sample encode the same CDR3. V is TRBV5-1 and J is TRBJ2-3; TRBD1 is a possible D gene (6 bases). The germline CDR1 and CDR2 sequences are SGHRS and YFSETQ. V lost 0 bases and J lost 3, with 8 bases in between. The CDR3 has 14 residues. The CDR3 coding sequence is TGCGCCAGCAGCTTGGCGGACAGAACAGATACGCAGTATTTT. Protein product: CASSLADRTDTQYF. Full variable domain (remainder filled in from reference TRBV5-1 and TRBJ2-3): KAGVTQTPRYLIKTRGQQVTLSCSPISGHRSVSWYQQTPGQGLQFLFEYFSETQRNKGNFPGRFSGRQFSNSRSEMNVSTLELGDSALYLCASSLADRTDTQYFGPGTRLTVL.

This clone showed up just once. The rearrangement links TRBV6-5 to TRBJ1-1, with D perhaps TRBD1 (6 bases). The CDR3 loop spans 15 amino acids. The germline CDR1 and CDR2 sequences are MNHEY and SVGAGI. V was trimmed by 0 bases and J by 3 bases, leaving 11 bases between them. The DNA for the CDR3 is TGTGCCAGCAGTTACTCAGGTAGGGGGTACACTGAAGCTTTCTTT. Its protein product is CASSYSGRGYTEAFF.

The chain couples TRBV23-1 to TRBJ2-2; 10 nucleotides agree with TRBD1. TRBV23-1 is designated an ORF whose function remains uncertain. The ends lost 1 base at V and 4 bases at J; junction bases unmatched: 0. The CDR3 is 15 amino acids. The CDR3: CASSQWTGGTGELFF. As DNA, the CDR3 is TGCGCCAGCAGTCAATGGACAGGGGGCACCGGGGAGCTGTTTTTT.

This CDR3 is CASSPRLARGETQYF. The CDR3 DNA follows: TGTGCCAGCAGCCCTAGACTAGCGCGGGGAGAGACCCAGTACTTC. The chain is built from TRBV7-2 and TRBJ2-5, with TRBD2 matching over 8 bases. V was pared by 5 bases and J by 4 bases, with 9 bases of the junction left unmatched. Germline CDR1 and CDR2: SGHTA and FQGNSA. This CDR3 has 15 amino acids.

Details on this clone: One end of the junction varies from germline; a read error may be responsible. The V call is TRBV27, the J call TRBJ1-1; D uncertain. Germline CDR1 MNHEY, CDR2 SMNVEV (reference sequence). The CDR3 is made up of 13 amino acids. The CDR3 bases are TGTGCCAGCAGGGGTAGTGTGAATACTGAAGCTTTCTTT. This sequence encodes CASRGSVNTEAFF.

The rearrangement joins TRBV7-9 to TRBJ1-6, with D possibly matching TRBD1 (5 bases). CDR3 length equals 15 residues. V shed 5 bases and J shed 13 bases, with 21 bases lying between them. CDR1 is SEHNR, CDR2 FQNEAQ, per germline (reference sequence). This CDR3 reads CASSQETERGLPLHF. In DNA, the CDR3 is TGTGCCAGCAGCCAGGAGACAGAACGTGGTCTGCCCCTCCACTTT.

This chain links TRBV6-5 with TRBJ1-5; TRBD1 matches 9 bases. V trimming: 2 bases; J trimming: 6 bases; junction bases outside the gene matches: 5. In germline, CDR1 is MNHEY, CDR2 SVGAGI. The CDR3 is 15 residues long. The CDR3 here is CASSYGTGKVQPQHF. DNA of the CDR3: TGTGCCAGCAGTTACGGGACAGGGAAGGTTCAGCCCCAGCATTTT.

This clone showed up just a few times. The V and J genes are TRBV6-5 and TRBJ2-7; TRBD1 matches at 11 bases. The germline V gene encodes CDR1 MNHEY and CDR2 SVGAGI. This CDR3 spans 16 amino acids. Trimming at V came to 2 bases and at J to 2 bases, leaving 5 bases not matched to a gene. CDR3 residues: CASSYPGTGGTYEQYF. CDR3 in DNA: TGTGCCAGCAGTTACCCCGGGACAGGGGGGACCTACGAGCAGTACTTC.